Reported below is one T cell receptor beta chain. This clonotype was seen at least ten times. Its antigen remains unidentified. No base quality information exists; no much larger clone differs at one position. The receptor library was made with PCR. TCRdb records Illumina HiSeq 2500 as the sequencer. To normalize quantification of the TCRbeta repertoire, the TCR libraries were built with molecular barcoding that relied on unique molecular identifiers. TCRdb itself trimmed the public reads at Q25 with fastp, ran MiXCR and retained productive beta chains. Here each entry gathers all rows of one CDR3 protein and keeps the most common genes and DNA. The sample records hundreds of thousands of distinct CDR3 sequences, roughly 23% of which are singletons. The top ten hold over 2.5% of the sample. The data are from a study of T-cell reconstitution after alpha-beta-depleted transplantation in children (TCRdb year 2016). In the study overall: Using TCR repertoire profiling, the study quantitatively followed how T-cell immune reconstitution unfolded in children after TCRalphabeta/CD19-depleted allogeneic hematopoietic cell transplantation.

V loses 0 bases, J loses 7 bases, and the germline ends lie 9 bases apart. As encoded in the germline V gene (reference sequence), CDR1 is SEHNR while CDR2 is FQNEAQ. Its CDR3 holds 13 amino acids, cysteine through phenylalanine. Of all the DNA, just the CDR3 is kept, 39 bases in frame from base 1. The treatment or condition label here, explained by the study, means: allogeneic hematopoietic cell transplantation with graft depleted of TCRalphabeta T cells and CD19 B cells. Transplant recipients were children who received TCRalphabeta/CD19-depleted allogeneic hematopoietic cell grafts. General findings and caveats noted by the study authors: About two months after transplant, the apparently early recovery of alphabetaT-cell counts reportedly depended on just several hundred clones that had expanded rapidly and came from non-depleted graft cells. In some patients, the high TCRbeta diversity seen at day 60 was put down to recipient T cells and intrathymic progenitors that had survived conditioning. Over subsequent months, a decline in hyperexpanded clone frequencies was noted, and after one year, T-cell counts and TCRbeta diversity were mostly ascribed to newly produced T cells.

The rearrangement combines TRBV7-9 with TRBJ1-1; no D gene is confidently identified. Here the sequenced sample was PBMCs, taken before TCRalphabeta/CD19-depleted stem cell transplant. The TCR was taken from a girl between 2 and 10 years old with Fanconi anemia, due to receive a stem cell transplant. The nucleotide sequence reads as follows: TGTGCCAGCAGCTTAGCCAGGACTGGTGAAGCTTTCTTT. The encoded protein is CASSLARTGEAFF.